The 13 T cell receptor beta chains listed next were all sequenced from one sample in a study of response to subunit inactivated influenza vaccine. In TCRdb, the RT-PCR reads were re-called with MiXCR into one record per CDR3 protein. This sample yields hundreds of thousands of distinct CDR3 sequences, of which about 11% are seen a single time; about 11% belongs to the top ten. These sequences were also reported in another study, on T cells expressing NK-cell markers. From that second work: TCR beta cDNA was generated via 5'RACE template switching incorporating UMIs.

The source material was PBMCs from blood, sampled on the day of vaccination. The receptors come from a middle-aged man who received an inactivated influenza vaccine.

This clonotype was picked up a small number of times. The chain uses TRBV15 and TRBJ2-3; the match to TRBD2 covers 12 bases. V shed 10 bases, J shed 5 bases, and the junction held 10 bases outside the gene matches. The CDR3 covers 15 residues. CDR1 and CDR2 from the germline V gene are LNHNV and YYDKDF (reference sequence). CDR3 DNA: TGTGCCAGCGCGATTCGACTAGCGGGAGTAGATACGCAGTATTTT. Protein: CASAIRLAGVDTQYF.

This clonotype occurred a few times. This rearrangement joins TRBV20-1 to TRBJ1-1, with TRBD1 matching over 9 bases. The germline gives CDR1 DFQATT, CDR2 SNEGSKA (reference sequence). J lost 7 bases, V lost 6 bases, and 6 bases had no gene match. This CDR3 has 12 amino acids. The CDR3 region has the DNA TGCAGTGCCACCGGACAGGGGATTGAAGCTTTCTTT. This codes for CSATGQGIEAFF.

The V gene is TRBV20-1, the J gene TRBJ1-6, with D uncertain. This CDR3 has 14 residues. Trimming cost V 1 base and J 7 bases, with 11 bases left between them. Per germline, CDR1 DFQATT and CDR2 SNEGSKA (reference sequence). Written as DNA, the CDR3 is TGCAGTGCTAGAGTTGGGATACCAAATTCACCCCTCCACTTT. Its protein product is CSARVGIPNSPLHF.

The CDR3 DNA is TGCGCCAGCCGTTCCTCCGGGCCCGGCAATGAGCAGTTCTTC. This codes for CASRSSGPGNEQFF. The rearrangement uses TRBV5-1 and TRBJ2-1; no definite D call. CDR1 is SGHRS, CDR2 YFSETQ, per germline. The CDR3 covers 14 residues. The germline V and J ends were trimmed by 7 bases and 6 bases, with 17 bases remaining between them.

This clonotype was detected a few times. The chain couples TRBV6-2 or TRBV6-3 to TRBJ2-2; a possible D gene is TRBD2 (6 bases). Germline V gene sequence: CDR1 MNHEY, CDR2 SVGEGT. This CDR3 comprises 12 residues. V lost 8 bases and J 7 bases, leaving 11 bases between the germline ends. CDR3 DNA: TGTGCCAGCCGGCTGGGAGGCGGGGAGCTGTTTTTT. This sequence encodes CASRLGGGELFF.

This clonotype occurred a few times. The chain carries TRBV2 and TRBJ1-3; D remains unclear. Trimming removed 7 bases at V and 0 bases at J, with 10 bases between. Germline values: CDR1 SNHLY, CDR2 FYNNEI. The CDR3 is made up of 14 amino acids. The CDR3 loop reads CASTSGYSGNTIYF. The CDR3 DNA reads TGTGCCAGCACCAGCGGCTACTCTGGAAACACCATATATTTT. Full variable domain (remainder filled in from reference TRBV2 and TRBJ1-3): EPEVTQTPSHQVTQMGQEVILRCVPISNHLYFYWYRQILGQKVEFLVSFYNNEISEKSEIFDDQFSVERPDGSNFTLKIRSTKLEDSAMYFCASTSGYSGNTIYFGEGSWLTVV.

V gene TRBV28 combines with J gene TRBJ2-2; D is unclear. Deletions cut 4 bases from V and 1 base from J, with 4 bases between. Germline loops: CDR1 MDHEN, CDR2 SYDVKM. This CDR3 comprises 13 residues. This CDR3 is CASSWKNTGELFF. The CDR3, as DNA: TGTGCCAGCAGTTGGAAGAACACCGGGGAGCTGTTTTTT.

This rearrangement joins TRBV10-3 to TRBJ2-2, with D hard to call. This CDR3 spans 13 amino acids. V lost 3 bases to trimming and J lost 1 base, with 3 bases between them. CDR1 is ENHRY, CDR2 SYGVKD, per germline. CDR3 sequence: CAISDRNTGELFF. CDR3 DNA: TGTGCCATCAGTGATAGGAACACCGGGGAGCTGTTTTTT.

The V call is TRBV7-2, the J call TRBJ2-1; 8 nucleotides line up with TRBD1. Losses at the gene ends were 3 bases for V and 4 bases for J; bases not matched to a gene: 2. Germline assignment: CDR1 SGHTA and CDR2 FQGNSA. The CDR3 has 14 amino acids. The DNA for the CDR3 is TGTGCCAGCAGCTTCGACAGGGGTTACAATGAGCAGTTCTTC. Encoded protein: CASSFDRGYNEQFF.

The chain couples TRBV7-2 to TRBJ1-2, with D unresolved. The CDR3 totals 13 residues. V lost 2 bases to trimming and J lost 4 bases, with 8 bases between them. CDR1 and CDR2 from the germline V gene are SGHTA and FQGNSA. This CDR3 reads CASSLTVLYGYTF. The CDR3 DNA is TGTGCCAGCAGCTTAACAGTCCTCTATGGCTACACCTTC.

The chain combines TRBV20-1 with TRBJ2-5; tentatively, D is TRBD2 (6 bases). The CDR3 length is 12 residues. From germline, CDR1 is DFQATT and CDR2 SNEGSKA (reference sequence). The V end was cut by 8 bases, the J end by 5 bases, with 15 bases between. CDR3 in amino acids: CSTAGGKETQYF. The CDR3 DNA is TGCAGTACAGCCGGCGGGAAGGAGACCCAGTACTTC.

This rearrangement joins TRBV5-1 to TRBJ1-1; D is uncertain. V dropped 5 bases and J dropped 0 bases, with 11 bases sitting between them. CDR1 SGHRS and CDR2 YFSETQ come from the germline V gene. This CDR3 is 14 amino acids long. The CDR3 reads CASRSDVLNTEAFF. For the CDR3, the DNA is TGCGCCAGCAGGTCAGACGTGTTGAACACTGAAGCTTTCTTT.

V and J are TRBV5-1 and TRBJ2-5, with 8 bases matching TRBD1. Germline V gives CDR1 SGHRS, CDR2 YFSETQ. Trimming took 2 bases from V and 5 from J; bases not matched to a gene: 8. The CDR3 has 15 amino acids. This CDR3 is CASSLGAGGMETQYF. The CDR3 coding sequence is TGCGCCAGCAGCTTAGGGGCAGGGGGCATGGAGACCCAGTACTTC.